Listed here are 30 T cell receptor beta chains from one sample, sequenced in a study of T cell repertoires in cytomegalovirus infection. TCRdb reprocessed the reads via MiXCR and lists one record per CDR3 protein. The sample carries approximately 500,000 distinct CDR3 sequences, more than 15% recorded once. The sequenced material came from CD8+ T cells from PBMCs. These receptors were collected from a human donor in good health (CMV status not recorded). Some clones in this sample may be carry-over from other donors' samples.

In its sample, this clonotype was seen many times. V is TRBV7-8 and J is TRBJ2-5; D unresolved. The CDR3 length is 12 residues. Trimming cost V 2 bases and J 5 bases, with 6 bases left between them. Germline V gene lookup returns CDR1 SGHVS and CDR2 FQNEAQ. The CDR3 coding sequence is TGTGCCAGCAGCTTACCACCGGAGACCCAGTACTTC. Translating it yields CASSLPPETQYF.

This clonotype was seen a single time. The junction and the germline gene differ at one end; a read error may be behind it. The chain joins TRBV28 to TRBJ2-7; D perhaps matches TRBD2 (6 bases). This CDR3 contains 16 residues. CDR1 is MDHEN and CDR2 is SYDVKM in the germline V gene. The CDR3 protein is CASKPKVRTTKYEQYF. CDR3 nucleotide sequence: TGTGCAAGCAAACCTAAGGTTAGGACTACCAAGTACGAGCAGTACTTC. Full variable domain (remainder filled in from reference TRBV28 and TRBJ2-7): DVKVTQSSRYLVKRTGEKVFLECVQDMDHENMFWYRQDPGLGLRLIYFSYDVKMKEKGDIPEGYSVSREKKERFSLILESASTNQTSMYLCASKPKVRTTKYEQYFGPGTRLTVT.

The genes are TRBV5-6 and TRBJ1-5; D gene uncertain. Germline CDR1 is SGHDT and CDR2 is YYEEEE. Trimming shortened V by 2 bases and J by 3 bases, and 12 bases separated the two germline ends. The CDR3 extends over 15 amino acids. The CDR3 spells CASSFLGQINQPQHF. The CDR3 DNA is TGTGCCAGCAGCTTCTTAGGGCAGATCAATCAGCCCCAGCATTTT.

This clonotype has a handful of counts. This rearrangement joins TRBV9 to TRBJ2-1; no definite D call. Germline V lookup: CDR1 SGDLS, CDR2 YYNGEE. Trimming removed 2 bases from V and 5 bases from J, with 17 bases in between. This CDR3 has 16 amino acids. CDR3 loop: CASSVARSPMNNEQFF. The CDR3 bases are TGTGCCAGCAGCGTGGCAAGGTCCCCAATGAACAATGAGCAGTTCTTC.

This chain joins TRBV5-1 and TRBJ1-2; no definite D call. The germline CDR1 and CDR2 sequences are SGHRS and YFSETQ. The CDR3 runs 14 residues. With 0 bases removed from V and 6 bases from J, the gap between germline ends came to 12 bases. CDR3 residues: CASSLVSVFDGYTF. The DNA for the CDR3 is TGCGCCAGCAGCTTGGTATCGGTGTTCGATGGCTACACCTTC.

The V gene is TRBV5-5, the J gene TRBJ2-3, with 8 bases matching TRBD2. Germline CDR1 reads SGHKS; CDR2 reads YYEKEE (reference sequence). V lost 1 base and J lost 1; bases outside the gene matches: 5. The CDR3 is made up of 16 amino acids. The CDR3 DNA is TGTGCCAGCAGCTTGCAGCCGGGGGGGGGCACAGATACGCAGTATTTT. Residues: CASSLQPGGGTDTQYF.

This clonotype was picked up many times. The chain carries TRBV7-9 and TRBJ1-2; TRBD1 matches 8 bases. CDR1 is SEHNR, CDR2 FQNEAQ, per germline (reference sequence). CDR3 length equals 13 residues. The V and J ends lost 5 bases and 6 bases, in that order; junction bases with no gene match: 5. CDR3: CASSVLQGDGYTF. In DNA, the CDR3 is TGTGCCAGCAGCGTTCTACAGGGGGATGGCTACACCTTC.

As concerns this clonotype: A read error may produce the germline difference seen at one junction end. The chain uses TRBV7-9 and TRBJ2-1; the D gene could be TRBD1 or TRBD2 (5 bases each). The CDR3 has 17 residues. CDR1 is SEHNR, CDR2 FQNEAQ, per germline (reference sequence). The DNA for the CDR3 is TGTGCCAGCAGCTTAGCGCAGGGACGAGCGGACTTCAATGAGAAGTTCTTC. Translating gives CASSLAQGRADFNEKFF. Complete variable domain (other parts from reference TRBV7-9 and TRBJ2-1): DTGVSQNPRHKITKRGQNVTFRCDPISEHNRLYWYRQTLGQGPEFLTYFQNEAQLEKSRLLSDRFSAERPKGSFSTLEIQRTEQGDSAMYLCASSLAQGRADFNEKFFGPGTRLTVL.

This clonotype came up a few times. J is TRBJ1-1 and V is TRBV6-6, with 7 bases lining up with TRBD1. Per germline, CDR1 MNHNY and CDR2 SVGAGI (reference sequence). The CDR3 consists of 15 residues. The ends lost 5 bases at V and 6 bases at J; junction bases unmatched: 12. The CDR3 DNA sequence: TGTGCCAGCAGTGGTAAAACAGGGGTAAGGCCTGAAGCTTTCTTT. It is translated as CASSGKTGVRPEAFF.

The gene calls are TRBV10-3 and TRBJ1-2; D not certain. Germline V gene data show CDR1 as ENHRY and CDR2 as SYGVKD. The CDR3 runs to 11 residues. V was pared by 4 bases and J by 5 bases, with 5 bases between. As DNA, the CDR3 is TGTGCCATCAGTGCACAGTATGGCTACACCTTC. Its protein product is CAISAQYGYTF.

This clonotype appeared a single time. Being one base from a much bigger clone, this may be a read error. CDR3 coding DNA: TGTGCCAGCACCCCGAAAGGGGATATGAACACTGAAGCTTTCTTT. This translates into CASTPKGDMNTEAFF. The rearrangement uses TRBV4-1 and TRBJ1-1, with a weak D call TRBD1 (5 bases). Germline lookup yields CDR1 MGHRA and CDR2 YSYEKL. The CDR3 length is 15 residues.

Comments on this clonotype: One end of the junction fails to match germline, which may point to a read error. The V call is TRBV20-1, the J call TRBJ2-7; 7 bases are shared with TRBD2. The CDR3 runs to 15 residues. Germline CDR1 reads DFQATT; CDR2 reads SNEGSKA (reference sequence). The CDR3 DNA sequence: TGCAGTGCTAGAGATATCCAGCGGGACTCCTACGAGCAGTGCTTC. This encodes CSARDIQRDSYEQCF.

There are many counts of this clonotype. V usage is TRBV27 and J usage is TRBJ1-1; D is unclear. The germline V gene encodes CDR1 MNHEY and CDR2 SMNVEV (reference sequence). CDR3 length: 19 residues. V was shortened by 6 bases and J by 2 bases, with 28 bases between the two germline ends. This CDR3 reads CASSLHRARTKNPNTEAFF. CDR3 DNA: TGTGCCAGCAGCCTACACCGCGCGCGGACCAAAAACCCTAACACTGAAGCTTTCTTT.

This clonotype was found a few times. This chain connects TRBV2 to TRBJ2-3; D ambiguous. CDR1 SNHLY and CDR2 FYNNEI come from the germline V gene. The CDR3 is 14 amino acids. Trimming took 1 base from V and 3 from J, leaving 8 bases between them. The CDR3: CASSEETLTDTQYF. The CDR3 DNA reads TGTGCCAGCAGTGAAGAAACTCTTACAGATACGCAGTATTTT.

This clonotype has at least ten counts. V gene TRBV7-9 combines with J gene TRBJ2-7; the D call may be TRBD1 or TRBD2 (5 bases each). Germline CDR1 and CDR2: SEHNR and FQNEAQ (reference sequence). V shed 4 bases and J shed 3 bases, with 19 bases lying between them. This CDR3 spans 16 amino acids. CDR3 residues: CASSSNRDGGIYEQYF. CDR3 bases: TGTGCCAGCAGCTCCAACCGGGACGGTGGTATCTACGAGCAGTACTTC.

The V call is TRBV15, the J call TRBJ1-1; maybe TRBD1 (5 bases). The CDR3 runs 15 residues. Germline V gene data show CDR1 as LNHNV and CDR2 as YYDKDF (reference sequence). V was trimmed by 1 base and J by 0 bases, leaving 9 bases between them. The CDR3 sequence: CATSRGAGMNTEAFF. The CDR3 DNA sequence: TGTGCCACCAGCAGAGGGGCAGGGATGAACACTGAAGCTTTCTTT.

Note on this clonotype: At one boundary the junction diverges from the germline segment, which might be a read error. The chain is built from TRBV14 and TRBJ2-1; perhaps TRBD1 as D (6 bases). From germline, CDR1 is SGHDN and CDR2 FVKESK. There are 16 residues in the CDR3. CDR3: CASSQLGGSYYNDQFF. The CDR3 DNA follows: TGTGCAAGCAGCCAACTAGGGGGAAGCTACTACAATGATCAGTTCTTC.

This clonotype was detected many times. The gene calls are TRBV7-9 and TRBJ2-1; 7 bases line up with TRBD1. V was pared by 5 bases and J by 7 bases, with 8 bases of the junction left unmatched. The CDR3 has 14 amino acids. The germline gives CDR1 SEHNR, CDR2 FQNEAQ (reference sequence). The CDR3 spells CASSGRGGQNEQFF. The DNA of the CDR3 is TGTGCCAGCAGCGGGAGAGGGGGACAGAATGAGCAGTTCTTC.

This chain joins TRBV2 and TRBJ2-5; TRBD1 agrees at 8 bases. Germline trimming cut 4 bases from V and 1 base from J; bases unmatched to any gene: 2. CDR3 length: 14 residues. Germline assignment: CDR1 SNHLY and CDR2 FYNNEI. The CDR3: CASSAGTGQETQYF. The CDR3 nucleotides read TGTGCCAGCAGTGCCGGGACAGGCCAAGAGACCCAGTACTTC.

The chain uses TRBV15 and TRBJ2-7; D is ambiguous. Trimming took off 3 bases at V and 1 base at J, with 13 bases between the two ends. Looked up from germline, CDR1 is LNHNV and CDR2 is YYDKDF (reference sequence). The CDR3 totals 15 residues. CDR3 bases: TGTGCCACCAGCAGCCCCACAGAGGCGTCCTACGAGCAGTACTTC. Translated: CATSSPTEASYEQYF.

The rearrangement links TRBV2 to TRBJ2-7; D possibly corresponds to TRBD1 (7 bases). The V and J ends lost 7 bases and 3 bases respectively, with 13 bases between them. This CDR3 is built from 13 residues. CDR1 and CDR2 (germline): SNHLY, FYNNEI. CDR3 DNA: TGTGCCAGCACAGGGGGGACAGTCTACGAGCAGTACTTC. It encodes CASTGGTVYEQYF.

This chain links TRBV27 with TRBJ2-6; D is uncertain. CDR1 and CDR2 from the germline V gene are MNHEY and SMNVEV (reference sequence). V shed 5 bases and J shed 0 bases, with 8 bases lying between them. This CDR3 has 15 residues. CDR3 sequence: CASSPSDSGANVLTF. The DNA of the CDR3 is TGTGCCAGCAGTCCGAGCGACTCTGGGGCCAACGTCCTGACTTTC. The variable domain in full, with the rest retrieved from reference TRBV27 and TRBJ2-6, is EAQVTQNPRYLITVTGKKLTVTCSQNMNHEYMSWYRQDPGLGLRQIYYSMNVEVTDKGDVPEGYKVSRKEKRNFPLILESPSPNQTSLYFCASSPSDSGANVLTFGAGSRLTVL.

V and J are TRBV6-1 and TRBJ2-7; D is ambiguous. The V gene lost 1 base and the J gene lost 2 bases, with 18 bases spanning the gap. CDR3 length: 17 amino acids. Germline V gene sequence: CDR1 MNHNS, CDR2 SASEGT. The CDR3 DNA reads TGTGCCAGCAGTGAAGAGCCCGGAATTTTCCGGCCCTACGAGCAGTACTTC. This gives the protein CASSEEPGIFRPYEQYF.

The chain carries TRBV11-3 and TRBJ2-1, with D tentatively TRBD1 (6 bases). The V gene lost 5 bases and the J gene lost 4 bases, with 15 bases spanning the gap. Germline values: CDR1 SGHNT, CDR2 YENEEA. This CDR3 region has 15 residues. CDR3: CASSHTGKGYNEQFF. CDR3 bases: TGTGCCAGCAGCCATACAGGGAAGGGATACAATGAGCAGTTCTTC.

The sample holds a few counts of this clonotype. The genes are TRBV6-1 and TRBJ2-5, with unresolved D. This CDR3 has 15 residues. V dropped 2 bases and J dropped 0 bases, with 10 bases sitting between them. Per germline, CDR1 MNHNS and CDR2 SASEGT. CDR3 sequence (DNA): TGTGCCAGCAGTGAAATGTGGCTACACCAAGAGACCCAGTACTTC. It is translated as CASSEMWLHQETQYF.

The sample holds many counts of this clonotype. The chain employs TRBV19 and TRBJ2-1; weak D call: TRBD2 (5 bases). The CDR3 spans 13 residues. The V end lost 5 bases, the J end lost 4 bases, and 9 bases lay between the germline ends. Germline V CDR1 and CDR2: LNHDA, SQIVND (reference sequence). The CDR3 DNA is TGTGCCAGTAGTCCTCGGACTTACAATGAGCAGTTCTTC. Translated, it gives CASSPRTYNEQFF.

This clonotype was seen ten or more times. This chain uses TRBV7-2 with TRBJ2-7; 7 nucleotides agree with TRBD2. Trimming cost V 5 bases and J 1 base; bases outside gene matches: 8. The germline CDR1 and CDR2 sequences are SGHTA and FQGNSA. The CDR3 sequence is 15 residues long. The CDR3: CASSPLGEGSYEQYF. The CDR3 DNA follows: TGTGCCAGCAGCCCACTGGGGGAGGGGTCCTACGAGCAGTACTTC.

This clonotype was detected only once. A read error is possible here, since a much larger clone lies one base away. The CDR3 carries no conserved terminal phenylalanine or tryptophan, so it likely arises from a read error. The CDR3 sequence is CASSHSGGAWYDEQFL. In DNA form, the CDR3 reads TGTGCCAGCAGCCATAGCGGGGGGGCCTGGTACGATGAGCAGTTCTTA. The chain links TRBV7-6 to TRBJ2-1, with 11 bases fitting TRBD2. Germline V CDR1 and CDR2: SGHVS, FNYEAQ. V was clipped by 5 bases and J by 8 bases; unmatched bases: 11. This CDR3 has 16 residues.

This clonotype was seen a handful of times. The V gene is TRBV28, the J gene TRBJ2-1, with 14 positions matching TRBD2. Looked up from germline, CDR1 is MDHEN and CDR2 is SYDVKM. Unmatched junction bases numbered 5, after V lost 5 bases and J lost 5 bases. This CDR3 has 16 amino acids. CDR3: CASSQTSGRADNEQFF. CDR3 bases: TGTGCCAGCAGTCAGACTAGCGGGAGGGCCGACAATGAGCAGTTCTTC. Using reference TRBV28 and TRBJ2-1 for the parts outside the CDR3, the full variable domain is DVKVTQSSRYLVKRTGEKVFLECVQDMDHENMFWYRQDPGLGLRLIYFSYDVKMKEKGDIPEGYSVSREKKERFSLILESASTNQTSMYLCASSQTSGRADNEQFFGPGTRLTVL.

This chain links TRBV30 with TRBJ2-1; 9 bases agree with TRBD2. The V segment lost 2 bases and the J segment 8 bases; nucleotides outside the gene matches: 4. The V gene's germline CDR1 is GTSNPN and CDR2 SVGIG (reference sequence). CDR3 length: 13 amino acids. The CDR3 nucleotides read TGTGCCTGGAGTACGGCGGGAGGGGATGAGCAGTTCTTC. Protein product: CAWSTAGGDEQFF. The full variable domain, rest sourced from reference TRBV30 and TRBJ2-1, is SQTIHQWPATLVQPVGSPLSLECTVEGTSNPNLYWYRQAAGRGLQLLFYSVGIGQISSEVPQNLSASRPQDRQFILSSKKLLLSDSGFYLCAWSTAGGDEQFFGPGTRLTVL.